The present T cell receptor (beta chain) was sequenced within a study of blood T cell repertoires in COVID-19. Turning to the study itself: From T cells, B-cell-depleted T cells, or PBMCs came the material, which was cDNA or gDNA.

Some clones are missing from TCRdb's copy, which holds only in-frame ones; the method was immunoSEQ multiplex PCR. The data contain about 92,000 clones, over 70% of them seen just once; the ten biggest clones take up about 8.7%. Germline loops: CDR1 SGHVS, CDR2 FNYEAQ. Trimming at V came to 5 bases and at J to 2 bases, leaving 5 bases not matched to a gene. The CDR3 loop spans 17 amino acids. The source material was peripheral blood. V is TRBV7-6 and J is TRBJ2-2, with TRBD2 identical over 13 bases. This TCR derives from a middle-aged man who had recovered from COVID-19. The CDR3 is CASSPGLAGVNTGELFF. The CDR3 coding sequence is TGTGCCAGCAGCCCCGGACTAGCGGGAGTAAACACCGGGGAGCTGTTTTTT.